These 27 T cell receptor beta chains were sequenced from one sample in a study of identical twins. TCRdb analysed the 5' RACE reads with MiXCR anew, one entry per CDR3 protein. The data show 600,000 to 850,000 distinct CDR3 sequences, with approximately 18% seen just once and under 15% held by the top ten. These records were also assigned to another study, of T cells expressing NK-cell markers.

The sample consisted of PBMCs. The receptors come from a woman aged 18-29 years in good health.

The table lists this clonotype with a count of one. The CDR3 protein is CASSRAGTGGEQYF. The CDR3 region has the DNA TGTGCCAGCAGCCGTGCCGGGACAGGTGGCGAGCAGTACTTC. The chain carries TRBV7-9 and TRBJ2-7; TRBD1 agrees at 8 bases. The CDR3 covers 14 residues. After removal of 5 bases from V and 6 bases from J, the junction contained 9 bases not matched to a gene. Germline lookup yields CDR1 SEHNR and CDR2 FQNEAQ (reference sequence).

V usage is TRBV20-1 and J usage is TRBJ2-3; D uncertain. CDR3 length equals 13 residues. V was cut by 6 bases and J by 4 bases, with 14 bases left in between. Germline CDR1 DFQATT, CDR2 SNEGSKA (reference sequence). CDR3 amino acids: CSARYVAPDTQYF. The CDR3 DNA is TGCAGTGCCAGATACGTGGCACCAGATACGCAGTATTTT.

This CDR3 is CSVVAGGLWFF. The CDR3 coding sequence is TGCAGCGTTGTGGCGGGAGGGCTATGGTTCTTC. V gene TRBV29-1 combines with J gene TRBJ2-1, with TRBD2 matching over 9 bases. Losses at the gene ends were 4 bases for V and 15 bases for J; bases not matched to a gene: 7. CDR1 is SQVTM, CDR2 ANQGSEA, per germline. This CDR3 comprises 11 residues.

The chain couples TRBV20-1 to TRBJ2-5; possible D gene TRBD2, 6 bases. Trimming stripped 0 bases from V and 7 bases from J, with 24 bases between. The germline V gene encodes CDR1 DFQATT and CDR2 SNEGSKA (reference sequence). There are 17 residues in the CDR3. This CDR3 is CSARDLFRSGRETTQYF. In nucleotides, the CDR3 is TGCAGTGCTAGAGATCTCTTTAGGTCCGGGAGAGAAACGACCCAGTACTTC.

Ten or more counts support this clonotype. The chain combines TRBV12-5 with TRBJ2-3; D might be TRBD1 (6 bases). This CDR3 has 14 amino acids. Germline assignment: CDR1 LGHNT and CDR2 FRNRAP. The V gene lost 5 bases and the J gene lost 5 bases, with 14 bases spanning the gap. The DNA for the CDR3 is TGTGCTAGTGGTAACAGGGATTTGATAGATACGCAGTATTTT. This translates into CASGNRDLIDTQYF.

Points on this clonotype: This may be a read error, as it is one base from a much larger clone. The chain carries TRBV12-3 or TRBV12-4 and TRBJ2-7, with D perhaps matching TRBD1 (5 bases). The CDR3 runs 12 residues. The germline V and J ends were trimmed by 4 bases and 10 bases, with 14 bases remaining between them. CDR3 DNA: TGTGCCAGCAGTTCCCCCAGGGTAGCTCAGTACTTC. It specifies CASSSPRVAQYF.

This clonotype was found many times. The chain uses TRBV5-1 and TRBJ2-5; D gene unclear. The CDR3 consists of 14 residues. The V end was cut by 2 bases, the J end by 0 bases, with 8 bases between. CDR1 SGHRS and CDR2 YFSETQ come from the germline V gene. The CDR3 is CASSLDPDQETQYF. CDR3 coding DNA: TGCGCCAGCAGCTTAGACCCGGACCAAGAGACCCAGTACTTC.

This clonotype was seen only a few times. The chain combines TRBV20-1 with TRBJ2-7; 9 nucleotides agree with TRBD1. The germline V gene encodes CDR1 DFQATT and CDR2 SNEGSKA (reference sequence). The junction had 6 bases not matched to a gene; V was cut back by 6 bases and J by 3 bases. The CDR3 runs to 13 residues. The CDR3 here is CSATTGGDYEQYF. The CDR3 DNA is TGCAGTGCAACTACAGGGGGCGACTACGAGCAGTACTTC.

This clonotype showed up just a few times. The genes are TRBV12-3 or TRBV12-4 and TRBJ2-7, with 7 bases that match TRBD1. The CDR3 totals 13 residues. The J segment lost 3 bases and the V segment lost 5 bases, leaving 4 bases of the junction unmatched. CDR3 sequence (DNA): TGTGCCAGCAGTGTGACAGGGCTCTACGAGCAGTACTTC. Translation gives CASSVTGLYEQYF.

This clonotype was seen more than once but under ten times. This chain uses TRBV29-1 with TRBJ2-7, with TRBD1 matching over 7 bases. The CDR3 covers 14 residues. V was clipped by 6 bases and J by 2 bases; unmatched bases: 10. Germline V gene data show CDR1 as SQVTM and CDR2 as ANQGSEA. The CDR3 DNA sequence: TGCAGCGTCATCGACAGGGTAGACCCCTACGAGCAGTACTTC. Translating gives CSVIDRVDPYEQYF.

CDR3 in DNA: TGTGCCAGCAGCTTAGCGCTCGAGGGACCTGGGGCCAACGTCCTGACTTTC. Its translation: CASSLALEGPGANVLTF. The chain couples TRBV7-9 to TRBJ2-6, with D perhaps being TRBD1 or TRBD2 (5 bases each). The V gene lost 0 bases and the J gene lost 2 bases, with 11 bases spanning the gap. CDR3 length: 17 residues. CDR1 is SEHNR, CDR2 FQNEAQ, per germline (reference sequence).

This clonotype was recorded at least ten times. The chain recombines TRBV5-6 with TRBJ2-5, with D maybe TRBD1 (5 bases). The CDR3 loop spans 14 amino acids. Germline CDR1 is SGHDT and CDR2 is YYEEEE. V was cut by 3 bases and J by 4 bases, with 13 bases left in between. CDR3: CASSSVQGGETQYF. In DNA, the CDR3 is TGTGCCAGCAGCTCAGTGCAGGGCGGAGAGACCCAGTACTTC.

The chain carries TRBV9 and TRBJ2-1, with D possibly matching TRBD2 (6 bases). Germline lookup yields CDR1 SGDLS and CDR2 YYNGEE. CDR3 length: 15 amino acids. V lost 4 bases and J 7 bases, leaving 18 bases between the germline ends. CDR3 sequence (DNA): TGTGCCAGCAGCCCGATGGGGGGAGTTGGTAATGAGCAGTTCTTC. This codes for CASSPMGGVGNEQFF.

This clonotype was seen a handful of times. The V and J genes are TRBV20-1 and TRBJ2-3; TRBD2 is a possible D gene (5 bases). The CDR3 is 16 residues long. Trimming pared 3 bases from V and 1 base from J, leaving 17 bases between. CDR1 is DFQATT, CDR2 SNEGSKA, per germline (reference sequence). The CDR3, as DNA: TGCAGTGCTAGTCGCCTAGCACTTGCCGGCACAGATACGCAGTATTTT. Its protein product is CSASRLALAGTDTQYF.

The table lists this clonotype with a few counts. The chain employs TRBV9 and TRBJ2-3; possibly TRBD1 or TRBD2 for D (5 bases each). The V end was cut by 0 bases, the J end by 4 bases, with 9 bases between. The CDR3 has 14 residues. From germline, CDR1 is SGDLS and CDR2 YYNGEE. The CDR3 nucleotides are TGTGCCAGCAGCGTAGTCGGGACGGCAGATACGCAGTATTTT. Protein: CASSVVGTADTQYF.

This clonotype was observed a handful of times. The chain joins TRBV5-1 to TRBJ2-2, with no clear D. This CDR3 is built from 14 residues. CDR1 and CDR2 from the germline V gene are SGHRS and YFSETQ. The V gene lost 0 bases and the J gene lost 3 bases, with 6 bases spanning the gap. In nucleotides, the CDR3 is TGCGCCAGCAGCTTGGGGCAGTACACCGGGGAGCTGTTTTTT. Its protein is CASSLGQYTGELFF.

The chain combines TRBV20-1 with TRBJ2-3; TRBD2 matches at 9 bases. Germline V gene lookup returns CDR1 DFQATT and CDR2 SNEGSKA (reference sequence). The CDR3 is made up of 16 amino acids. Trimming cost V 6 bases and J 1 base; bases outside gene matches: 11. As DNA, the CDR3 is TGCAGTGCCAATAACGAGCGGGAGGAGGGCACAGATACGCAGTATTTT. Translation gives CSANNEREEGTDTQYF.

This clonotype was counted a few times. The V and J genes are TRBV7-9 and TRBJ1-1, with 8 positions matching TRBD1. Germline V gives CDR1 SEHNR, CDR2 FQNEAQ (reference sequence). Trimming cost V 3 bases and J 5 bases; bases outside gene matches: 8. This CDR3 spans 15 amino acids. CDR3 protein: CASSLAGGRRTEAFF. In nucleotides, the CDR3 is TGTGCCAGCAGCTTGGCAGGGGGCCGTAGGACTGAAGCTTTCTTT. The whole variable domain, remainder taken from reference TRBV7-9 and TRBJ1-1, is DTGVSQNPRHKITKRGQNVTFRCDPISEHNRLYWYRQTLGQGPEFLTYFQNEAQLEKSRLLSDRFSAERPKGSFSTLEIQRTEQGDSAMYLCASSLAGGRRTEAFFGQGTRLTVV.

Only a few counts were recorded for this clonotype. CDR3 sequence (DNA): TGCAGTGCTAGACCCTTGCGGGAGATGACCCAAGAGACCCAGTACTTC. It yields the protein CSARPLREMTQETQYF. The rearrangement uses TRBV20-1 and TRBJ2-5; TRBD2 aligns across 7 bases. Trimming removed 2 bases from V and 1 base from J; junction bases left unmatched: 10. The CDR3 runs to 16 residues. The germline CDR1 and CDR2 sequences are DFQATT and SNEGSKA (reference sequence).

The CDR3 reads CASRFAISSYNEQFF. The CDR3 coding sequence is TGTGCCAGCCGCTTCGCGATTTCCTCCTACAATGAGCAGTTCTTC. The genes are TRBV3-1 and TRBJ2-1; D gene ambiguous. With 8 bases removed from V and 0 bases from J, the gap between germline ends came to 14 bases. The V gene's germline CDR1 is LGHDT and CDR2 YNNKEL (reference sequence). This CDR3 has 15 amino acids.

The chain is built from TRBV6-2 or TRBV6-3 and TRBJ2-4; D possibly corresponds to TRBD2 (6 bases). Germline-derived CDR1 and CDR2 are MNHEY and SVGEGT. The V and J ends lost 8 bases and 4 bases respectively, with 9 bases between them. The CDR3 covers 12 residues. CDR3 nucleotides: TGTGCCAGCGGGAGGCGGAAAAACATTCAGTACTTC. Translated: CASGRRKNIQYF.

A few counts support this clonotype. The chain joins TRBV29-1 to TRBJ2-5; D unclear. Germline values: CDR1 SQVTM, CDR2 ANQGSEA. V dropped 4 bases and J dropped 5 bases, with 14 bases sitting between them. The CDR3 is 13 residues long. CDR3 sequence reads: CSVAPPPDETQYF. CDR3 nucleotide sequence: TGCAGCGTTGCACCCCCACCCGACGAGACCCAGTACTTC.

This clonotype has only a few counts. V is TRBV10-1 and J is TRBJ2-2; weak D call: TRBD1 (6 bases). V lost 5 bases and J 4 bases, leaving 14 bases between the germline ends. This CDR3 contains 15 residues. Germline V gene lookup returns CDR1 WNHNN and CDR2 SYGVQD (reference sequence). The CDR3 sequence: CASSPQGLSTGELFF. Here the CDR3 DNA reads TGCGCCAGCAGTCCACAGGGTTTGAGCACCGGGGAGCTGTTTTTT.

The V and J genes are TRBV7-2 and TRBJ1-4; the D is unclear. The CDR3 loop spans 15 amino acids. CDR1 is SGHTA and CDR2 is FQGNSA in the germline V gene. The V end was cut by 2 bases, the J end by 8 bases, with 15 bases between. The CDR3 DNA sequence: TGTGCCAGCAGCTTATATATGGGCGTCCAAGAAAAACTGTTTTTT. It is translated as CASSLYMGVQEKLFF.

This clonotype was seen ten or more times. The chain carries TRBV12-3 or TRBV12-4 and TRBJ2-1, with D hard to call. V was cut by 3 bases and J by 7 bases, with 4 bases left in between. This CDR3 contains 11 residues. CDR3 nucleotides: TGTGCCAGCAGTTTTCTAAATGAGCAGTTCTTC. Encoded protein: CASSFLNEQFF.

This clonotype was detected only a few times. This chain joins TRBV7-2 and TRBJ2-7; tentative D call: TRBD2 (5 bases). Per germline, CDR1 SGHTA and CDR2 FQGNSA. Trimming stripped 5 bases from V and 4 bases from J, with 18 bases between. CDR3 length: 15 amino acids. CDR3 DNA sequence: TGTGCCAGCAGCCGGACGGGGAACTTAGAGTACGAGCAGTACTTC. It codes for CASSRTGNLEYEQYF.

This clonotype was recorded a few times. The chain carries TRBV12-5 and TRBJ1-5; TRBD1 matches at 7 bases. J lost 3 bases, V lost 1 base, and 9 bases had no gene match. This CDR3 is built from 17 residues. The V gene's germline CDR1 is LGHNT and CDR2 FRNRAP. The CDR3 is CASGLDPRDSNNQPQHF. The CDR3 nucleotides are TGTGCTAGTGGTTTGGACCCCCGGGACAGCAACAATCAGCCCCAGCATTTT. The full variable domain, rest sourced from reference TRBV12-5 and TRBJ1-5, is DARVTQTPRHKVTEMGQEVTMRCQPILGHNTVFWYRQTMMQGLELLAYFRNRAPLDDSGMPKDRFSAEMPDATLATLKIQPSEPRDSAVYFCASGLDPRDSNNQPQHFGDGTRLSIL.